This entry is about one T cell receptor (beta chain). This sample is part of a study of blood T cell repertoires in COVID-19. Overall study context: Whether acute or convalescent, the COVID-19 samples came from the United States, Italy and Spain. T cells, B-cell-depleted T cells, or PBMCs supplied cDNA or gDNA.

The ends lost 4 bases at V and 3 bases at J; junction bases unmatched: 14. CDR1 and CDR2 from the germline V gene are MDHEN and SYDVKM. This CDR3 region has 17 residues. How the authors handled the data: Amplifying reference gene primers gave estimates of nucleated cell counts. Profiling relied on immunoSEQ multiplex PCR, and the TCRdb table lists in-frame clones only, not all of them. That table supplies the V and J calls and clone size; D and trimming were determined from the DNA. The sample lists about 87,000 clones, about 87% occurring once. Sequencing was done on a sample of peripheral blood. The TCR originated in a human donor with acute or convalescent COVID-19. The donor label of this sample is uncertain. V is TRBV28 and J is TRBJ2-7, with 8 bases identical to TRBD1. The CDR3 spells CASSSGFLGQGYYEQYF. The DNA for the CDR3 is TGTGCCAGCAGTTCGGGCTTCTTAGGACAGGGTTACTACGAGCAGTACTTC.